Listed below are T cell receptor beta chains from one sample, sequenced in a study of human T cells and chemical hapten exposure. Via MiXCR, TCRdb re-called the RACE reads, giving one row per CDR3 protein. In the table there are 95,000 to 100,000 distinct CDR3 sequences, over 10% of which are singletons. Sample: whole blood, taken in connection with sensitization to the hapten diphenylcyclopropenone (DPC). These receptors all come from a woman in her thirties or forties with alopecia areata. Some clones in this sample may be carry-over from other donors' samples. CDR3s include the opening cysteine and the closing phenylalanine or tryptophan. Fields, in order: J gene, clone size, D gene, V gene, CDR3 protein, CDR3 DNA. The D gene is left open where the match is weak. The size of a clone is reported for some rows only, either as once, few or many, or as a class for expanded clones.

J gene: TRBJ2-1
clone size: NA
D gene: NA
V gene: TRBV5-4
CDR3 protein: CASSLSATNEQFF
CDR3 DNA: TGTGCCAGCAGCTTGTCTGCGACAAATGAGCAGTTCTTC

J gene: TRBJ1-2
clone size: NA
D gene: NA
V gene: TRBV20-1
CDR3 protein: CSARWGYLYGYTF
CDR3 DNA: TGCAGTGCTAGGTGGGGATATCTCTATGGCTACACCTTC

J gene: TRBJ2-2
clone size: many
D gene: NA
V gene: TRBV28
CDR3 protein: CASRKSGYGGELFF
CDR3 DNA: TGTGCCAGCAGAAAGTCTGGGTACGGCGGGGAGCTGTTTTTT

J gene: TRBJ2-1
clone size: many
D gene: TRBD1
V gene: TRBV29-1
CDR3 protein: CSAEGAQFF
CDR3 DNA: TGCAGCGCAGAGGGGGCGCAGTTCTTC

J gene: TRBJ2-4
clone size: NA
D gene: TRBD2
V gene: TRBV6-2/TRBV6-3
CDR3 protein: CASSSLAGAKNIQYF
CDR3 DNA: TGTGCCAGCAGTTCCCTAGCGGGAGCCAAAAACATTCAGTACTTC

J gene: TRBJ2-7
clone size: NA
D gene: NA
V gene: TRBV3-1
CDR3 protein: CASSQVANPSYEQYF
CDR3 DNA: TGTGCCAGCAGCCAGGTAGCGAACCCATCCTACGAGCAGTACTTC

J gene: TRBJ2-7
clone size: NA
D gene: TRBD2
V gene: TRBV10-2
CDR3 protein: CASSDWGTSGTYEQYF
CDR3 DNA: TGCGCCAGCAGTGACTGGGGGACTAGCGGGACCTACGAGCAGTACTTC

J gene: TRBJ1-4
clone size: few
D gene: TRBD1
V gene: TRBV5-1
CDR3 protein: CASSLAGQGDEKLFF
CDR3 DNA: TGCGCCAGCAGCTTGGCAGGACAGGGCGATGAAAAACTGTTTTTT

J gene: TRBJ1-1
clone size: NA
D gene: NA
V gene: TRBV5-1
CDR3 protein: CASSLGDLMNTEAFF
CDR3 DNA: TGCGCCAGCAGCTTAGGCGACTTAATGAACACTGAAGCTTTCTTT

J gene: TRBJ2-5
clone size: NA
D gene: NA
V gene: TRBV28
CDR3 protein: CGRQETQYF
CDR3 DNA: TGTGGGCGGCAAGAGACCCAGTACTTC

J gene: TRBJ2-1
clone size: NA
D gene: TRBD2
V gene: TRBV20-1
CDR3 protein: CSARSQREGHYEQFF
CDR3 DNA: TGCAGTGCTAGGTCTCAGCGGGAGGGCCACTATGAGCAGTTCTTC